Listed here are 21 T cell receptor beta chains from one sample, sequenced in a study of patients and donors after allogeneic stem cell transplantation. TCRdb processed the RT-PCR reads anew with MiXCR; each CDR3 protein has one entry. The sample lists 410,000 or so distinct CDR3 sequences; approximately 16% were seen once. The sample comprised blood, either unsorted or a sorted T cell fraction (not recorded which). The receptors stem from a human donor who was either an allogeneic HSCT recipient or a stem cell or donor lymphocyte infusion donor (not recorded which). It is not recorded whose cells these are; they may come from a transplant donor.

The V call is TRBV18, the J call TRBJ1-5; a possible D gene is TRBD1 (5 bases). The ends were cut back, 3 bases at V and 7 bases at J, with 13 bases in the middle. Germline values: CDR1 KGHSH, CDR2 LQKENI. CDR3 length: 14 residues. The CDR3 coding sequence is TGTGCCAGCTCACCCCGGGACCTCCGCCAGCCCCAGCATTTT. This encodes CASSPRDLRQPQHF.

V gene TRBV13 combines with J gene TRBJ1-2; 8 bases fit TRBD1. Losses at the gene ends were 4 bases for V and 7 bases for J; bases not matched to a gene: 17. CDR3 length: 17 amino acids. In germline, CDR1 is PRHDT, CDR2 FYEKMQ (reference sequence). CDR3 in DNA: TGTGCCAGCAGCTCCACCGGGACAGGTACTATTGCTGGTGGCTACACCTTC. This codes for CASSSTGTGTIAGGYTF.

This clonotype turned up a few times. The rearrangement links TRBV18 to TRBJ1-1; D may be TRBD1 (5 bases). The CDR3 has 13 residues. Looked up from germline, CDR1 is KGHSH and CDR2 is LQKENI. Trimming took 6 bases from V and 6 from J, leaving 14 bases between them. The CDR3 spells CASSSLTVSEAFF. DNA for the CDR3: TGTGCCAGCTCGTCTCTGACAGTATCTGAAGCTTTCTTT.

This clonotype was seen more than once but under ten times. The V call is TRBV30, the J call TRBJ2-1; TRBD2 matches at 7 bases. Germline lookup yields CDR1 GTSNPN and CDR2 SVGIG (reference sequence). The CDR3 covers 15 residues. V shed 6 bases and J 2 bases; nucleotides not matched to a gene: 10. CDR3 bases: TGTGCCTGCCCGTCTTCGGGGGGAGCCTACAATGAGCAGTTCTTC. It yields the protein CACPSSGGAYNEQFF. The variable domain in full, with the rest retrieved from reference TRBV30 and TRBJ2-1, is SQTIHQWPATLVQPVGSPLSLECTVEGTSNPNLYWYRQAAGRGLQLLFYSVGIGQISSEVPQNLSASRPQDRQFILSSKKLLLSDSGFYLCACPSSGGAYNEQFFGPGTRLTVL.

This clonotype has only a few counts. The J gene is TRBJ2-3, the V gene TRBV10-3; a possible D gene is TRBD1 (6 bases). Germline lookup yields CDR1 ENHRY and CDR2 SYGVKD. V lost 8 bases and J lost 0, with 9 bases in between. This CDR3 has 13 residues. CDR3 sequence (DNA): TGTGCCATCGGGGACACTAGCACAGATACGCAGTATTTT. Encoded protein: CAIGDTSTDTQYF.

This clonotype has only a few counts. The chain joins TRBV24-1 to TRBJ2-1; 15 nucleotides agree with TRBD2. This CDR3 has 17 residues. V lost 4 bases, J lost 7 bases, and 7 bases stayed unmatched. Germline lookup yields CDR1 KGHDR and CDR2 SFDVKD. The CDR3 bases are TGTGCCACCAGTGACTGGACTAGCGGGAGGGTAGAGAATGAGCAGTTCTTC. It yields the protein CATSDWTSGRVENEQFF.

This chain links TRBV7-8 with TRBJ2-5; TRBD2 agrees at 7 bases. CDR1 and CDR2 from the germline V gene are SGHVS and FQNEAQ. There are 14 residues in the CDR3. Trimming took 6 bases from V and 5 from J; bases not matched to a gene: 9. The CDR3 loop is CASRTRGSRETQYF. The CDR3 DNA follows: TGTGCCAGCAGAACGCGGGGGTCAAGGGAGACCCAGTACTTC.

In its sample, this clonotype was seen a few times. V usage is TRBV9 and J usage is TRBJ2-5, with 14 nucleotides matching TRBD2. Germline V gives CDR1 SGDLS, CDR2 YYNGEE. The J segment lost 5 bases and the V segment lost 3 bases, leaving 6 bases of the junction unmatched. The length of the CDR3 is 16 residues. The CDR3 DNA reads as TGTGCCAGCAGCGGACTAGCGGGAGGGCCTTGGGAGACCCAGTACTTC. Protein: CASSGLAGGPWETQYF.

The chain joins TRBV5-1 to TRBJ2-3; a possible D gene is TRBD2 (7 bases). In germline, CDR1 is SGHRS, CDR2 YFSETQ. V lost 3 bases to trimming and J lost 1 base, with 15 bases between them. The CDR3 runs to 16 residues. The CDR3 sequence is CASSSGGRGRTDTQYF. The CDR3 DNA is TGCGCCAGCAGCTCGGGGGGCAGGGGACGCACAGATACGCAGTATTTT.

The chain carries TRBV6-1 and TRBJ1-1; 9 bases agree with TRBD1. Germline CDR1 is MNHNS and CDR2 is SASEGT. Trimming at V came to 4 bases and at J to 4 bases, leaving 4 bases not matched to a gene. CDR3 length equals 14 residues. The CDR3 loop is CASSGTGGITEAFF. In DNA, the CDR3 is TGTGCCAGCAGTGGAACAGGGGGCATCACTGAAGCTTTCTTT.

Only one count was recorded for this clonotype. This chain uses TRBV9 with TRBJ2-3; D remains ambiguous. The germline V and J ends were trimmed by 4 bases and 6 bases, with 12 bases remaining between them. This CDR3 contains 13 residues. CDR1 is SGDLS, CDR2 YYNGEE, per germline. The CDR3 DNA is TGTGCCAGCAGCCCCCACGGCGCCGATACGCAGTATTTT. This encodes CASSPHGADTQYF.

This clonotype turned up a few times. The chain recombines TRBV29-1 with TRBJ1-1; D unclear. CDR3 length: 11 amino acids. The V and J ends lost 6 bases and 8 bases respectively, with 13 bases between them. Germline CDR1 reads SQVTM; CDR2 reads ANQGSEA. Written as DNA, the CDR3 is TGCAGCGTCTCCATAGGTCCCGAAGCTTTCTTT. Its protein is CSVSIGPEAFF.

The table lists this clonotype with a few counts. The chain combines TRBV29-1 with TRBJ2-7; D ambiguous. Germline loops: CDR1 SQVTM, CDR2 ANQGSEA. The CDR3 extends over 13 amino acids. Trimming left V 2 bases short and J 3 bases short, with 11 bases between. The CDR3 is CSVEYSRSYEQYF. CDR3 nucleotides: TGCAGCGTTGAATACTCACGGAGCTACGAGCAGTACTTC.

The sample holds a few counts of this clonotype. J is TRBJ2-3 and V is TRBV7-2, with unresolved D. The CDR3 sequence is 13 residues long. Between the trimmed V and J ends, which lost 1 base and 5 bases, there was a span of 7 bases. Germline V CDR1 and CDR2: SGHTA, FQGNSA. CDR3 sequence reads: CASSLVRLDTQYF. CDR3 coding DNA: TGTGCCAGCAGCTTAGTCAGGTTAGATACGCAGTATTTT.

The rearrangement uses TRBV6-2 or TRBV6-3 and TRBJ2-7; D is possibly TRBD1 (6 bases). Trimming removed 3 bases at V and 8 bases at J, with 20 bases between. The CDR3 spans 15 residues. The germline gives CDR1 MNHEY, CDR2 SVGEGT. The CDR3 loop is CASSYSGQSHLKQYF. CDR3 bases: TGTGCCAGCAGTTATTCAGGACAGAGCCACCTGAAGCAGTACTTC.

The rearrangement links TRBV7-9 to TRBJ2-5; D possibly corresponds to TRBD1 (6 bases). V lost 5 bases and J 2 bases, leaving 12 bases between the germline ends. Germline V CDR1 and CDR2: SEHNR, FQNEAQ (reference sequence). The CDR3 has 14 amino acids. The CDR3 DNA reads TGTGCCAGCAGCCGAGGACAGCCTCAAGAGACCCAGTACTTC. Translating it yields CASSRGQPQETQYF.

As regards this clonotype: The CDR3 end shows no conserved phenylalanine or tryptophan, and so a read error is likely. The chain is built from TRBV4-1 and TRBJ2-3; 13 bases align to TRBD2. In germline, CDR1 is MGHRA, CDR2 YSYEKL. Trimming removed 2 bases from V and 8 bases from J; junction bases left unmatched: 7. The CDR3 runs to 16 residues. The CDR3 region has the DNA TGCGCCAGCAGCCAAAAAGGACTAGCGGGAGCGGGTACGCAGTATTAT. Translated, it gives CASSQKGLAGAGTQYY.

This clonotype was counted a few times. CDR3 coding DNA: TGCAGTGCTAGTAGGGGGGGCATCAAAGATACGCAGTATTTT. Translated: CSASRGGIKDTQYF. This sequence joins TRBV20-1 and TRBJ2-3, with D possibly being TRBD2 (7 bases). Trimming cost V 3 bases and J 5 bases, with 15 bases left between them. Germline-derived CDR1 and CDR2 are DFQATT and SNEGSKA (reference sequence). This CDR3 has 14 amino acids.

The rearrangement joins TRBV5-6 to TRBJ2-3, with 10 bases identical to TRBD1. With 1 base clipped from V and 4 bases from J, the junction kept 3 bases outside the gene matches. The CDR3 loop spans 15 amino acids. Germline assignment: CDR1 SGHDT and CDR2 YYEEEE. This CDR3 reads CASSLFDRGPDTQYF. The CDR3 nucleotides are TGTGCCAGCAGCTTGTTTGACAGGGGGCCAGATACGCAGTATTTT.

This clonotype was recorded a few times. The V and J genes are TRBV5-1 and TRBJ2-3; the D is unclear. Trimming shortened V by 0 bases and J by 4 bases, and 12 bases separated the two germline ends. Germline V gene data show CDR1 as SGHRS and CDR2 as YFSETQ. The CDR3 covers 15 residues. The chain's CDR3 is CASSLVLDNADTQYF. The CDR3 DNA follows: TGCGCCAGCAGCTTGGTCCTCGACAACGCAGATACGCAGTATTTT.

The rearrangement uses TRBV14 and TRBJ1-6; D is unresolved. Trimming cost V 7 bases and J 10 bases, with 11 bases left between them. This CDR3 is built from 12 residues. Looked up from germline, CDR1 is SGHDN and CDR2 is FVKESK. CDR3 sequence reads: CASNLLGSPLHF. In DNA form, the CDR3 reads TGTGCCAGCAACCTGCTGGGCTCACCCCTCCACTTT. The whole variable domain, filled in from reference TRBV14 and TRBJ1-6, reads EAGVTQFPSHSVIEKGQTVTLRCDPISGHDNLYWYRRVMGKEIKFLLHFVKESKQDESGMPNNRFLAERTGGTYSTLKVQPAELEDSGVYFCASNLLGSPLHFGNGTRLTVT.